This T cell receptor (beta chain) comes out of a study of blood T cell repertoires in COVID-19 (dated by TCRdb to about 2020). Study-level background: Samples covering the acute and convalescent phases of COVID-19 were provided by collaborators in the United States, Italy and Spain. The material from the prospective study consisted of cDNA or gDNA derived from T cells, B-cell-depleted T cells, or PBMCs. Deeply sampled blood TCRbeta repertoires from subjects exposed to, actively infected with, or recovered from COVID-19 were included in the dataset. The repertoires were made available in a free public database intended to serve as a resource for research on the immune response to SARS-CoV-2. A de-identified subject ID, COVID-19 status, age in years and sex were almost always included in the sample metadata. Samples were obtained from the ongoing ImmuneRACE study (first 160 participants) and from about 1,300 subjects provided by 6 global collaborators. Where available, HLA class I and class II types were obtained from metadata supplied by the sample provider rather than from assay-based typing.

The CDR1 and CDR2 encoded by the germline V gene are LGHNA and YSLEER. Including the terminal cysteine and phenylalanine, the CDR3 comprises 16 residues. Only CDR3 DNA is held: 48 bases, read in frame from base 1. V ends up 0 bases short and J 6 bases short, with an unmatched junction base count of 5. As for this clone: Its antigen is not yet known. Qualities for individual bases were not recorded, and no much larger clone is one base off.

TCRbeta CDR3 regions were amplified from genomic DNA using the immunoSEQ Assay, a bias-controlled multiplex PCR. In the paper's pipeline: The number of nucleated cells in each sample was estimated from the amplification of reference gene primers within the assay. Sequence reads were collapsed and filtered to measure the absolute abundance of every unique TCRbeta CDR3 rearrangement. Productive Simpson clonality was computed per sample as the square root of Simpson's diversity index over productive rearrangements. Held by TCRdb, this immuneACCESS table contains in-frame sequences only and omits some clones. Under half of the omission traces to an unresolved V gene where checked; the cause of the rest is unknown. The DNA was the basis for D and trimming; V, J and clone size are from that table. The sample profile shows roughly 250,000 clones; 70% to 90% of them were found once. Approximately 1.6% of the sample comes from the top ten.

What the research found in general, with its limitations: Clinical and demographic metadata were provided uncurated, with the amount varying by source and participant.

Participants in the prospective study were aged roughly 18 to 100 years, lived in 24 United States geographic areas, and enrolled through a virtual design. Cohort assignment in the prospective study relied on participant-reported clinical history from a screening survey and a study questionnaire. For ImmuneRACE Cohort 3, a participant was defined as recovered based on two consecutive negative NP/OP PCR tests, clearance by a healthcare professional, or resolution of symptoms. In the prospective study, whole blood, serum and a nasopharyngeal or oropharyngeal swab were collected from each participant by mobile phlebotomists. Over an approximately 2-month period, participants in the prospective study had the option of providing additional blood draws and questionnaires. Prospective study blood samples were shipped either frozen or at room temperature before DNA extraction.

The clonotype originates from a woman between 45 and 60 years old who had recovered from COVID-19. Sequences were obtained from PBMCs or T cells enriched from blood (not recorded which). The chain employs TRBV4-3 and TRBJ1-2, and 12 junction bases match TRBD1. For the CDR3, the sequence is CASSQDSGQGANGYTF. The DNA sequence is given as TGCGCCAGCAGCCAAGACTCGGGACAGGGGGCAAATGGCTACACCTTC.